A single sample is the source of the 15 T cell receptor beta chains below, sequenced in a study of shared clonotypes between healthy human individuals. Some clones are missing from TCRdb's copy, which holds only in-frame ones; the method was immunoSEQ multiplex PCR. The sample has roughly 890,000 clones, 80% to 95% seen once. It was CD45RO-negative cells, positively selected for CCR7, that made up naive CD8 cells, with terminally differentiated effector memory CD45RA+ cells excluded. Sequencing was carried out using naive CD8+ T cells sorted from blood. The receptor set was obtained from a man under 40 in good health.

This chain uses TRBV30 with TRBJ2-7, with 7 bases fitting TRBD2. CDR1 is GTSNPN and CDR2 is SVGIG in the germline V gene (reference sequence). Trimming removed 6 bases from V and 6 bases from J; junction bases left unmatched: 23. This CDR3 comprises 17 residues. The CDR3 here is CACLRPSGRDLGGEQYF. In DNA, the CDR3 is TGTGCCTGCCTAAGACCTTCGGGGAGGGACCTCGGGGGCGAGCAGTACTTC.

This clone was observed a few times. J is TRBJ2-1 and V is TRBV7-8; D might be TRBD1 or TRBD2, each matching 6 bases. The CDR3 is 15 amino acids. From germline, CDR1 is SGHVS and CDR2 FQNEAQ. V shed 7 bases and J shed 0 bases, with 13 bases lying between them. The CDR3 coding sequence is TGTGCCAGCAACCCCGGGGGCACCTCCTACAATGAGCAGTTCTTC. This translates into CASNPGGTSYNEQFF.

This chain links TRBV5-4 with TRBJ2-1; 7 bases align to TRBD2. J was trimmed by 3 bases and V by 0 bases; bases with no gene match: 9. Germline values: CDR1 SGHNT, CDR2 YYREEE (reference sequence). CDR3 size: 17 residues. The CDR3 region is CASSLEVRGSNYNEQFF. The CDR3 bases are TGTGCCAGCAGCTTGGAAGTGCGGGGGTCAAACTACAATGAGCAGTTCTTC. Variable domain in full (rest from reference TRBV5-4 and TRBJ2-1): ETGVTQSPTHLIKTRGQQVTLRCSSQSGHNTVSWYQQALGQGPQFIFQYYREEENGRGNFPPRFSGLQFPNYSSELNVNALELDDSALYLCASSLEVRGSNYNEQFFGPGTRLTVL.

V usage is TRBV10-1 and J usage is TRBJ2-3, with 8 bases that match TRBD2. The trim removed 3 bases at V and 6 bases at J, leaving 14 bases unmatched. The V gene's germline CDR1 is WNHNN and CDR2 SYGVQD (reference sequence). The CDR3 totals 17 residues. CDR3 protein: CASSDVSGTLYADTQYF. In DNA form, the CDR3 reads TGCGCCAGCAGTGATGTTAGCGGGACCCTCTACGCGGATACGCAGTATTTT.

This rearrangement joins TRBV9 to TRBJ2-7; TRBD2 is a possible D gene (5 bases). Trimming cost V 0 bases and J 1 base, with 11 bases left between them. Germline V lookup: CDR1 SGDLS, CDR2 YYNGEE. The CDR3 has 15 amino acids. The CDR3 bases are TGTGCCAGCAGCGTAGGCGGGCAGGAGTCCTACGAGCAGTACTTC. It is translated as CASSVGGQESYEQYF. The complete variable domain, with remaining parts taken from reference TRBV9 and TRBJ2-7, reads DSGVTQTPKHLITATGQRVTLRCSPRSGDLSVYWYQQSLDQGLQFLIQYYNGEERAKGNILERFSAQQFPDLHSELNLSSLELGDSALYFCASSVGGQESYEQYFGPGTRLTVT.

This clone was seen only a few times. The chain links TRBV25-1 to TRBJ2-5, with D tentatively TRBD2 (6 bases). This CDR3 region has 16 residues. The V and J ends lost 4 bases and 1 base respectively, with 16 bases between them. In germline, CDR1 is MGHDK, CDR2 SYGVNS. CDR3 nucleotides: TGTGCCAGCAGTGGAAAAGGCGGGGACCTCCAAGAGACCCAGTACTTC. Translating it yields CASSGKGGDLQETQYF.

This clone came up a few times. The V call is TRBV25-1, the J call TRBJ1-1, with D maybe TRBD1 (5 bases). The CDR3 sequence is 10 residues long. Between the trimmed V and J ends, which lost 7 bases and 8 bases, there was a span of 8 bases. Germline CDR1 is MGHDK and CDR2 is SYGVNS. The CDR3: CASKGREAFF. For the CDR3, the DNA is TGTGCCAGCAAGGGACGCGAAGCTTTCTTT.

Details on this clone: A read error may produce the germline difference seen at one junction end. The V and J genes are TRBV6-1 and TRBJ2-7; perhaps TRBD1 as D (5 bases). This CDR3 spans 14 amino acids. Germline CDR1 reads MNHNS; CDR2 reads SASEGT. In nucleotides, the CDR3 is TGTACCAGCAGCTACGTACAGGAGCCTTACGAGCAGTACTTC. Residues: CTSSYVQEPYEQYF.

The chain is built from TRBV27 and TRBJ2-3, with 14 positions matching TRBD2. Trimming at V came to 6 bases and at J to 5 bases, leaving 10 bases not matched to a gene. CDR3 length equals 17 residues. CDR1 is MNHEY, CDR2 SMNVEV, per germline (reference sequence). The CDR3 coding sequence is TGTGCCAGCAGCCCGGGACTAGCGGGGGCCCGGGAAGATACGCAGTATTTT. Its translation: CASSPGLAGAREDTQYF.

The genes are TRBV11-2 and TRBJ2-2; 7 positions match TRBD2. The CDR3 extends over 16 amino acids. Unmatched junction bases numbered 5, after V lost 4 bases and J lost 0 bases. Germline CDR1 is SGHAT and CDR2 is FQNNGV. For the CDR3, the DNA is TGTGCCAGCAGCTCATCTAGCGGAGCGAACACCGGGGAGCTGTTTTTT. Its protein is CASSSSSGANTGELFF.

There are a few counts of this clone. The rearrangement links TRBV5-6 to TRBJ2-1, with 9 positions matching TRBD2. CDR3 size: 17 residues. CDR1 is SGHDT and CDR2 is YYEEEE in the germline V gene. V gave up 1 base and J gave up 7 bases; unmatched junction bases: 12. The CDR3 DNA follows: TGTGCCAGCAGCTTGATCGAGGCGGGAGGGCCTTGGAATGAGCAGTTCTTC. Translating gives CASSLIEAGGPWNEQFF.

The J gene is TRBJ1-1, the V gene TRBV7-3; 7 positions match TRBD1. The CDR3 contains 12 residues. J lost 7 bases, V lost 4 bases, and 3 bases had no gene match. The germline V gene encodes CDR1 SGHTA and CDR2 FQGTGA. CDR3 residues: CASSSRQGEAFF. CDR3 DNA: TGTGCCAGCAGCTCGAGACAGGGTGAAGCTTTCTTT. The full variable domain, its missing parts supplied by reference TRBV7-3 and TRBJ1-1, is GAGVSQTPSNKVTEKGKYVELRCDPISGHTALYWYRQSLGQGPEFLIYFQGTGAADDSGLPNDRFFAVRPEGSVSTLKIQRTERGDSAVYLCASSSRQGEAFFGQGTRLTVV.

This chain joins TRBV5-4 and TRBJ2-7, with D unclear. The V end was cut by 0 bases, the J end by 6 bases, with 10 bases between. Germline V lookup: CDR1 SGHNT, CDR2 YYREEE (reference sequence). The CDR3 is 13 amino acids. CDR3 sequence: CASSLDGGGEQYF. Here the CDR3 DNA reads TGTGCCAGCAGCTTGGACGGCGGTGGCGAGCAGTACTTC.

The chain carries TRBV6-5 and TRBJ2-2; TRBD2 might be the D (6 bases). Trimming stripped 0 bases from V and 13 bases from J, with 15 bases between. Germline assignment: CDR1 MNHEY and CDR2 SVGAGI. The CDR3 totals 14 residues. CDR3 sequence reads: CASSYSEGTEGLFF. In DNA, the CDR3 is TGTGCCAGCAGTTACTCGGAGGGGACTGAAGGGCTGTTTTTT.

This clone was counted once. The V call is TRBV6-6, the J call TRBJ1-2, with D unresolved. CDR3 length equals 12 residues. Germline values: CDR1 MNHNY, CDR2 SVGAGI (reference sequence). The V end was cut by 2 bases, the J end by 6 bases, with 7 bases between. CDR3 DNA sequence: TGTGCCAGCAGTTACGCGCAGGATGGCTACACCTTC. Protein product: CASSYAQDGYTF.